This TCR beta chain is from a study of T cell responses to AZD1222 COVID-19 vaccine. The germline V gene has CDR1 SGHAT and CDR2 FQDESV (reference sequence). The length of the CDR3 is 14 residues. V dropped 3 bases and J dropped 3 bases, with 12 bases sitting between them. The table came from immunoSEQ multiplex PCR; TCRdb's copy has only in-frame clones and leaves some out. The sample records 65,000 to 90,000 clones, 80% to 90% being singletons. The V call is TRBV11-1, the J call TRBJ2-7; possible D gene TRBD2, 6 bases. The starting material was peripheral blood, obtained on day 0 of AZD1222 vaccination. The receptor's source is an adult in good health. The CDR3 coding sequence is TGTGCCAGCAGCTTCCCGCAGGGAGGCTACGAGCAGTACTTC. Its protein product is CASSFPQGGYEQYF.